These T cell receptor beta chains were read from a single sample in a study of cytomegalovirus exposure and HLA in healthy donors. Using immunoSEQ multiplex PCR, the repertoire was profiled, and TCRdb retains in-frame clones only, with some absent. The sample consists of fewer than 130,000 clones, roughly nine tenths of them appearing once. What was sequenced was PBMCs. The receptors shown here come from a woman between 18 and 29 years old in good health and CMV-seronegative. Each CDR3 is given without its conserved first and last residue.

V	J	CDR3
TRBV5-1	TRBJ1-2	ASSADRLYGYT
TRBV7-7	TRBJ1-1	ASKGQGDTEAF
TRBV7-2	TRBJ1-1	ASSLMGPNTEAF
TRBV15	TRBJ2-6	ATSSLRLGGSGANVLT
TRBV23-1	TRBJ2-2	ATPGQAPSPTNTGELF
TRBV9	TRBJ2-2	ASSQRQGRLRSGELF
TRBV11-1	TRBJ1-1	ASAREGGPEAF
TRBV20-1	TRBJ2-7	SAQSGYEQY
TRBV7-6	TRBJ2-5	ASGTSGIASTY
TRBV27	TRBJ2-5	ASSLSAGQQETQY
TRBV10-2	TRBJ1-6	ASSRDSPLH
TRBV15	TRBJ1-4	ATSRDRGRGNEKLF
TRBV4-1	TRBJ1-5	ASSQGTGRNQPQH
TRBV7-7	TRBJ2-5	ASSFGTVQETQY
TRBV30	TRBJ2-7	AFSAGTGGGEQY
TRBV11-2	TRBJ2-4	ASSIGTDLAKNIQY
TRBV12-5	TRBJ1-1	ASGSDNTEAF
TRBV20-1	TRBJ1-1	SAPTSTEAF
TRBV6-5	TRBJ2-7	ASSYGAPGEKQY
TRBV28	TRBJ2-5	ASSLLQGETQY
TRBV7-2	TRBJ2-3	ASSLLAVDTQY
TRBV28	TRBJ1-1	ASSRQGGTEAF
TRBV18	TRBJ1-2	ASSPTRARANYGYT
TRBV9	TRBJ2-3	ASSVGGGEGTDTQY
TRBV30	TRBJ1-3	ACSDRNSGNTIY
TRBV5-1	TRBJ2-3	ASSLSPGTGRVTDTQY
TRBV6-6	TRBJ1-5	ASSYGTGGNQPQH
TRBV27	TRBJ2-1	ASSLLFGGVTNEQF
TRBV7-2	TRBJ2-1	ASSLRRGLALGNEQF
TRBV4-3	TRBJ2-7	ASSQAGTGEDEQY
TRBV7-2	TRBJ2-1	ASSPDPQGNEQF
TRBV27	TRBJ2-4	ASSLRSLPGGNIQY
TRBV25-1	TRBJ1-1	ASSSNEAF
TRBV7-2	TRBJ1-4	ASSLRTGTDEKLF
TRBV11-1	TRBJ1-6	ASSRLDRDSPLH
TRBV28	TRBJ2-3	ASGAQGPDTQY
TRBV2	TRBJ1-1	ATSPRERTEAF